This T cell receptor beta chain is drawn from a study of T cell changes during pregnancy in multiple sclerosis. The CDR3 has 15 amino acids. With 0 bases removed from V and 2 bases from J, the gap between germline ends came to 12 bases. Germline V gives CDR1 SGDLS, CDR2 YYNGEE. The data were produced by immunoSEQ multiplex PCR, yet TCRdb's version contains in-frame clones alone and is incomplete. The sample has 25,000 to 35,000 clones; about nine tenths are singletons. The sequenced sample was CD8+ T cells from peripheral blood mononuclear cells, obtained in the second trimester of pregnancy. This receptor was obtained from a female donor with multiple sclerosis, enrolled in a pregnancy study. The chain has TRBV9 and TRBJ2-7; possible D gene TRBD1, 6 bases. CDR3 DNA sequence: TGTGCCAGCAGCGTAGCGGCAGGGGCCGCCTACGAGCAGTACTTC. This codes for CASSVAAGAAYEQYF.